This TCR beta chain was retrieved from a study of sequential checkpoint blockade in melanoma. Here immunoSEQ multiplex PCR was the method, and the copy in TCRdb shows in-frame clones only, minus some. The sample has about 10,000 clones; under 25% are singletons. Treatment meaning: randomized to nivolumab then ipilimumab (arm A) or the reverse (arm B). This CDR3 comprises 12 residues. Germline V gene sequence: CDR1 MNHGY, CDR2 SAAAGT. The V end was cut by 4 bases, the J end by 4 bases, with 7 bases between. The sequence came from a human donor with melanoma. This rearrangement joins TRBV6-8 to TRBJ1-1; D may be TRBD1 (5 bases). The material was tumor tissue (inferred from file names), obtained from a patient given nivolumab and ipilimumab in sequence. The CDR3 region is CASSWGSTEAFF. Here the CDR3 DNA reads TGTGCCAGCAGTTGGGGGAGCACTGAAGCTTTCTTT.